This T cell receptor beta chain was sequenced during a study of T-cell reconstitution after alpha-beta-depleted transplantation in children. Findings and limits, study-wide: At one year after transplant, newly produced T cells mostly accounted for T-cell counts and diversity. Surviving recipient T cells and intrathymic progenitors accounted for some patients' high TCRbeta diversity at day 60.

The CDR3 totals 16 residues. Germline V lookup: CDR1 SGHRS, CDR2 YFSETQ. V lost 0 bases, J lost 7 bases, and 8 bases stayed unmatched. Unique molecular identifiers were used to barcode this TCRbeta library. In TCRdb, the PCR reads were re-called with MiXCR into one record per CDR3 protein. Of around 670,000 distinct CDR3 sequences listed, over 10% are singletons. Comment on this clonotype: Antigen: not known.

The chain links TRBV5-1 to TRBJ2-1, with 9 bases matching TRBD2. This sequence was found in a girl aged 2 to 10 with congenital amegakaryocytic thrombocytopenia, due to receive a stem cell transplant. Specimen: PBMCs, collected before TCRalphabeta/CD19-depleted stem cell transplant. Here the CDR3 reads CASSLGAGGPSNEQFF. CDR3 bases: TGCGCCAGCAGCTTGGGGGCGGGAGGGCCTTCAAATGAGCAGTTCTTC.